The present entry profiles one T cell receptor (beta chain) with its context. This record comes from a study of blood T cell repertoires in COVID-19. The protocol was immunoSEQ multiplex PCR, while the TCRdb copy is restricted to in-frame clones and leaves out a portion. Counted here are approximately 150,000 clones, under 80% occurring once; the ten biggest clones make up around 4%. This clonotype originated in a man between 60 and 75 years old with acute or convalescent COVID-19. The source material was peripheral blood.

Here the CDR3 reads CASSQLSGSSTDTQYF. The CDR3 coding sequence is TGTGCCAGCAGCCAACTTAGCGGGAGTAGCACAGATACGCAGTATTTT. The chain employs TRBV3-1 (or the pseudogene TRBV3-2) and TRBJ2-3, with 9 bases matching TRBD2. Germline values: CDR1 LGHDT, CDR2 YNNKEL (reference sequence). The CDR3 consists of 16 residues. V gave up 2 bases and J gave up 0 bases; unmatched junction bases: 3.